This note documents a single T cell receptor beta chain sequence. The antigen is unknown. The data originate from a study of CD8 T cells in ankylosing spondylitis. Study observations and caveats: It appeared that ankylosing spondylitis blood was characterized by a TCR beta motif of roughly 8 highly homologous variants.

Trimming pared 5 bases from V and 5 bases from J, leaving 9 bases between. CDR3 size: 13 residues. Germline CDR1 reads SEHNR; CDR2 reads FQNEAQ (reference sequence). TCRdb ran MiXCR on the 5' RACE reads and lists one entry per CDR3 protein. This table holds 300,000 to 400,000 distinct CDR3 sequences, more than 20% found once. The chain uses TRBV7-9 and TRBJ2-2; D uncertain. This clonotype was obtained from a male donor with ankylosing spondylitis or in good health (not recorded which). The sample consisted of blood, either unsorted or a sorted T cell fraction (not recorded which). The CDR3 coding sequence is TGTGCCAGCAGCCCCGACGGGACCGGGGAGCTGTTTTTT. Translation gives CASSPDGTGELFF.